This T cell receptor beta chain was identified during a study of blood T cell repertoires in COVID-19. Turning to the study itself: The United States, Italy and Spain provided the acute and convalescent COVID-19 samples.

In the original analysis: Scientists estimated how many nucleated cells there were by amplifying reference gene primers. TCRdb keeps only in-frame clones here, not all; method: immunoSEQ multiplex PCR. The V and J calls and clone size come from that table; D and trimming were worked out from the DNA. The sample has 150,000 to 250,000 clones; roughly 83% are singletons. Seattle patients were enrolled while actively infected and followed longitudinally. CDR1 is LGHNT, CDR2 FRNRAP, per germline. The CDR3 spans 12 residues. Trimming left V 6 bases short and J 3 bases short, with 9 bases between. The source material was peripheral blood. This receptor was obtained from a woman aged 40 to 50 with COVID-19, enrolled during active disease. This chain connects TRBV12-5 to TRBJ2-7; no clear D. The CDR3 DNA follows: TGTGCTAGTGGATCCCTTCTCTACGAGCAGTACTTC. It encodes CASGSLLYEQYF.